This TCR beta chain was recorded in a study of tumor-infiltrating lymphocytes in localized non-small cell lung cancer. Across the study: The cohort mixed smokers and never-smokers, several histologies, and some post-neoadjuvant-chemotherapy samples.

Study-level points and caveats: IM1 and IM2 tumors showed no difference in T-cell fraction. TCRbeta sequencing showed higher T cell infiltration in tumors than uninvolved lung.

The CDR3 loop spans 14 amino acids. The V and J ends lost 9 bases and 2 bases, in that order; junction bases with no gene match: 10. Germline values: CDR1 LNHDA, CDR2 SQIVND (reference sequence). Assay: immunoSEQ multiplex PCR; the TCRdb copy retains only in-frame clones and omits some. There are roughly 9,000 clones in the sample; around 73% occur only once, and approximately 9.9% lies in the top ten. As concerns this clone: What it binds is not known. Other DNA sequences in this sample translate to the same CDR3.

Input material: lung tumor tissue. V is TRBV19 and J is TRBJ2-7, with 7 bases lining up with TRBD2. This TCR came from a human donor with non-small cell lung cancer. CDR3 coding DNA: TGTGCCAGCCGTTCCGAGCGGGGACCCTACGAGCAGTACTTC. This codes for CASRSERGPYEQYF.